This TCR beta chain is drawn from a study of blood T cell repertoires in COVID-19. About the study: The United States, Italy and Spain provided the acute and convalescent COVID-19 samples. PBMCs, B-cell-depleted T cells, or T cells provided the cDNA or gDNA that made up the material.

Original methodology: Amplified reference gene primers provided the basis for estimating nucleated cell counts. Sequencing used immunoSEQ multiplex PCR; TCRdb keeps in-frame clones, though not all of them. V, J and clone size were drawn from that table, and D and trimming were deduced from the DNA. This table holds about 140,000 clones, more than 70% found once. Trimming removed 4 bases from V and 8 bases from J; junction bases left unmatched: 9. This CDR3 has 14 residues. Germline assignment: CDR1 SGHKS and CDR2 YYEKEE (reference sequence). The specimen was peripheral blood. This chain links TRBV5-5 with TRBJ2-1; 7 bases agree with TRBD2. This sequence was found in a man aged 50-60 years with active or convalescent COVID-19. CDR3 nucleotide sequence: TGTGCCAGCAGCCCGCGGACTAGATTCGATGAGCAGTTCTTC. Translation gives CASSPRTRFDEQFF.